One T cell receptor beta chain is described in this entry. Its antigen remains unknown. Germline values: CDR1 SQVTM, CDR2 ANQGSEA. This CDR3 has 13 amino acids. V lost 4 bases to trimming and J lost 7 bases, with 14 bases between them. TCRbeta library preparation incorporated unique molecular identifiers. One entry per CDR3 protein results from TCRdb running MiXCR on the PCR reads. The repertoire holds about 980,000 distinct CDR3 sequences, roughly 29% seen once, with roughly 31% in the top ten. The data are from a study of T-cell reconstitution after alpha-beta-depleted transplantation in children. Study results and caveats: Several hundred graft clones that had expanded were reportedly the source of alpha-beta T cells about two months after transplant. Hyperexpanded clones declined; after one year, newly produced T cells mostly supplied diversity. At day 60, the high TCRbeta diversity found in some patients originated from recipient T cells and thymic progenitors that had survived.

The TCR comes from a boy younger than two who had a stem cell transplant for SCID, so the T cells may come from the graft donor. The gene calls are TRBV29-1 and TRBJ2-1; D ambiguous. The material was PBMCs, mostly from graft donor cells, obtained 360 days after TCRalphabeta/CD19-depleted stem cell transplant. CDR3 nucleotides: TGCAGCGTTGTCCGCCAGGCGAGGAATGAGCAGTTCTTC. It yields the protein CSVVRQARNEQFF.